The T cell receptor (beta chain) under discussion was sequenced for a study of shared clonotypes between healthy human individuals. Whole-study context: For every donor, three CD4 naive, three CD4 memory, two CD8 naive and one CD8 memory plates were used. Study-level points and caveats: Few donors restricted represented genetic and exposure-history diversity.

The donors, all of them Caucasian adults, lived in Nashville, Tennessee. Naive CD45RA+ and memory CD45RA-negative subsets were split from CD4+ cells. Using immunoSEQ multiplex PCR, the repertoire was profiled, and TCRdb retains in-frame clones only, with some absent. In the table there are millions of clones, approximately 94% of which are singletons. A remark on this clone: Antigen: not known.

V dropped 0 bases and J dropped 5 bases, with 14 bases sitting between them. CDR1 is KGHSH and CDR2 is LQKENI in the germline V gene. The CDR3 sequence is 15 residues long. Sequenced input: naive CD4+ T cells sorted from blood. Subset defined: CD45RA+ positively selected. This clonotype originated in a man between 18 and 35 years old in good health. This chain connects TRBV18 to TRBJ2-7; a possible D gene is TRBD2 (6 bases). The CDR3 coding sequence is TGTGCCAGCTCACCACCCCGTGGAGGGGCCCACGAGCAGTACTTC. Protein product: CASSPPRGGAHEQYF.